This T cell receptor (beta chain) was documented in a study of PD-L1 blockade in urothelial cancer. Background on the study: Men with urothelial cancer arising in the bladder made up about 90% of the roughly 29 patients.

Time point specified: pretreatment peripheral blood. TCRdb's table, derived via immunoSEQ multiplex PCR, lists solely in-frame clones and lacks some. The repertoire consists of 100,000 to 150,000 clones, with 84% occurring once and the leading ten covering 3.2%. Germline V gene lookup returns CDR1 SGHTA and CDR2 FQGTGA. The CDR3 has 13 residues. Trimming cost V 5 bases and J 1 base, with 8 bases left between them. The chain recombines TRBV7-3 with TRBJ1-1, with D perhaps TRBD1 (6 bases). The sample here was PBMCs, taken around atezolizumab (anti-PD-L1) treatment. The receptor comes from a man in his fifties or sixties with urothelial cancer. For the CDR3, the DNA is TGTGCCAGCAGCCCGACAGGGAACACTGAAGCTTTCTTT. It encodes CASSPTGNTEAFF.